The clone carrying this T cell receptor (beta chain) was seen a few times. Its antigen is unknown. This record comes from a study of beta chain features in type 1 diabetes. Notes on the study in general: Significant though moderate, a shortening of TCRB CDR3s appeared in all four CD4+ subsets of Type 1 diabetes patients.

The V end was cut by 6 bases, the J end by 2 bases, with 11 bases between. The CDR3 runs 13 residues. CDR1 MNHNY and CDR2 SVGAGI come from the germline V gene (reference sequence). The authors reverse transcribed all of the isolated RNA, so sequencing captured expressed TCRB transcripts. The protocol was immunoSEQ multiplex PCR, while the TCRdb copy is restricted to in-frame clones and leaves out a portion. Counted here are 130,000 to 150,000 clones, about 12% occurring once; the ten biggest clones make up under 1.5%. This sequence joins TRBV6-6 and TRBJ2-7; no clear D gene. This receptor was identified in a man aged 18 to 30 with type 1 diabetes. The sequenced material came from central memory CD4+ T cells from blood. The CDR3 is CASRRAQTYEQYF. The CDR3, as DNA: TGTGCCAGCAGAAGGGCGCAGACCTACGAGCAGTACTTC.